A single T cell receptor beta chain is shown here with its context. Its antigen is unknown. Only in-frame clones appear in the TCRdb table, and some are missing; sequencing was by immunoSEQ multiplex PCR. The sample has roughly 400,000 clones, 90% seen once; the top ten hold less than 5.5%. Trimming removed 7 bases from V and 1 base from J, with 14 bases in between. CDR3 length equals 14 residues. CDR1 and CDR2 from the germline V gene are MNHEY and SMNVEV (reference sequence). The data stem from a study of Ad26.COV2.S vaccination and SARS-CoV-2 variants. Turning to the study itself: Intramuscular Ad26.COV2.S at 5x10^10 or 1x10^11 viral particles. Study-level results: People given the vaccine had a wider spike-specific TCR breadth than placebo recipients did.

Sample treatment: about 20 received Ad26.COV2.S at low or high dose, single or two shots; several received placebo; per-sample allocation not given. Sample collection was performed on day 63 after the first vaccine or placebo injection. This receptor was identified in a person aged 18-60 years who received the Ad26.COV2.S COVID-19 vaccine or a placebo. The sequences come from peripheral blood, collected in a trial of Ad26.COV2.S vaccine versus placebo. V is TRBV27 and J is TRBJ2-7; D uncertain. CDR3 DNA: TGTGCCAGCACCCCTTCTCCCGGGTCCTACGAGCAGTACTTC. This gives the protein CASTPSPGSYEQYF.